This T cell receptor (beta chain) was sequenced in a study of CD8 T cells in ankylosing spondylitis. Notes on the study in general: Reportedly, matched ankylosing spondylitis synovial fluid was significantly enriched for disease-linked clones. Those disease-linked clones were CD8+; they were also relatively rare in peripheral blood. Typical of ankylosing spondylitis blood, it appeared, was a TCR beta motif of eight highly homologous variants.

Quantitative 5'-RACE with molecular barcodes generated TCR beta libraries. Using its own MiXCR run on the 5' RACE reads, TCRdb lists one record per CDR3 protein. The sample has over 200,000 distinct CDR3 sequences; around 18% are singletons. About this clonotype itself: The antigen remains unidentified.

The source is a male donor with ankylosing spondylitis. Material for sequencing was blood, either unsorted or a sorted T cell fraction (not recorded which).

The CDR3 here is CASSEKAGVDEQYF. As DNA, the CDR3 is TGTGCCAGCAGCGAGAAGGCAGGGGTGGACGAGCAGTACTTC. The chain recombines TRBV2 with TRBJ2-7, with D maybe TRBD1 (6 bases). Trimming took 6 bases from V and 5 from J, leaving 17 bases between them. The CDR3 totals 14 residues. Germline CDR1 SNHLY, CDR2 FYNNEI.